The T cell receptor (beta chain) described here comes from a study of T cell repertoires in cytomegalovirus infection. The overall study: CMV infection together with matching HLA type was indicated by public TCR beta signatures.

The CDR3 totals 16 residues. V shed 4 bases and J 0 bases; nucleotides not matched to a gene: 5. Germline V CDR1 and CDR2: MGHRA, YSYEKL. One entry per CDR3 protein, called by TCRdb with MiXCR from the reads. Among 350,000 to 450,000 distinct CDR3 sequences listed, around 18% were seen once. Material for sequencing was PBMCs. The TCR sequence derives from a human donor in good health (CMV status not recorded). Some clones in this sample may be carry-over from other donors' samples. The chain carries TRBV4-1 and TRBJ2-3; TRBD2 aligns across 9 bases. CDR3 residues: CASSRRSGGSTDTQYF. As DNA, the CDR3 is TGCGCCAGCAGCCGTCGCAGCGGGGGGAGCACAGATACGCAGTATTTT.